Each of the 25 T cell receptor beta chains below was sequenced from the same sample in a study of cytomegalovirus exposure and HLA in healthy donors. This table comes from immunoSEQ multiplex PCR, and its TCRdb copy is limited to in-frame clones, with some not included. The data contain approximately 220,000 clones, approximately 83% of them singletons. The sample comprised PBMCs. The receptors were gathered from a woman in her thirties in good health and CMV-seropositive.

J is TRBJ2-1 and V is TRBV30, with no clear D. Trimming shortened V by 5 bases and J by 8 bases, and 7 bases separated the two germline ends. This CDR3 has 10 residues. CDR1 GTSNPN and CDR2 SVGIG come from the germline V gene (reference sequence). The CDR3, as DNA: TGTGCCTGGGGGTGGTATGAGCAGTTCTTC. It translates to CAWGWYEQFF.

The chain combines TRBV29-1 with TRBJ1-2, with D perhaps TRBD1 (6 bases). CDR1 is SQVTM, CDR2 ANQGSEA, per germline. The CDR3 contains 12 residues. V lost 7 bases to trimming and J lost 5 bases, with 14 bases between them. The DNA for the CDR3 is TGCAGCGCTATCACAGGGCAATATGGCTACACCTTC. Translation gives CSAITGQYGYTF. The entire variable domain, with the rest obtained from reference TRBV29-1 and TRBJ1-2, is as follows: SAVISQKPSRDICQRGTSLTIQCQVDSQVTMMFWYRQQPGQSLTLIATANQGSEATYESGFVIDKFPISRPNLTFSTLTVSNMSPEDSSIYLCSAITGQYGYTFGSGTRLTVV.

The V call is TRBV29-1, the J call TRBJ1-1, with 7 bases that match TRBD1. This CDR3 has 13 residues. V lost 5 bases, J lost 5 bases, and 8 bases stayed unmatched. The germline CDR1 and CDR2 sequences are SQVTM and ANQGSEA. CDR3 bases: TGCAGCGTTTACGTTTTACAGGGGACTGAAGCTTTCTTT. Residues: CSVYVLQGTEAFF.

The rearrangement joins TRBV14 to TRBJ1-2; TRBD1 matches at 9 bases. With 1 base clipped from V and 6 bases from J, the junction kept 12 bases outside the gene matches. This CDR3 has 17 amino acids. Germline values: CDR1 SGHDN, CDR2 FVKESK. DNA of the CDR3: TGTGCCAGCAGCCAAGGTTCTTTCGGACAGGGGAAGGATGGCTACACCTTC. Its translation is CASSQGSFGQGKDGYTF.

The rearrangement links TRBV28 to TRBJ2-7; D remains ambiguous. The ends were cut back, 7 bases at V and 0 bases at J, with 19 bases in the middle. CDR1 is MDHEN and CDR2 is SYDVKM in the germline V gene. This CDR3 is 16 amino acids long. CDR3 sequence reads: CASTPTPWLNSYEQYF. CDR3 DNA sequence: TGTGCCAGCACCCCGACGCCATGGCTAAACTCCTACGAGCAGTACTTC.

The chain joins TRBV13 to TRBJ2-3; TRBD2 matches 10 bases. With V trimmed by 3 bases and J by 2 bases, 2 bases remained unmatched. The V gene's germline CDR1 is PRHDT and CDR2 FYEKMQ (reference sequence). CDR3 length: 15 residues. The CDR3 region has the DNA TGTGCCAGCAGCTTGCTAGCGGGAGACACAGATACGCAGTATTTT. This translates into CASSLLAGDTDTQYF.

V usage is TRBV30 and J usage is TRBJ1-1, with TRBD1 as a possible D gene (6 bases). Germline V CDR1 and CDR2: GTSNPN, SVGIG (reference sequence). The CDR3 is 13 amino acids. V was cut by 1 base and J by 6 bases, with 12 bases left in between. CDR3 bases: TGTGCCTGGAGTGACAGGGAAATGGCTGAAGCTTTCTTT. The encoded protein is CAWSDREMAEAFF.

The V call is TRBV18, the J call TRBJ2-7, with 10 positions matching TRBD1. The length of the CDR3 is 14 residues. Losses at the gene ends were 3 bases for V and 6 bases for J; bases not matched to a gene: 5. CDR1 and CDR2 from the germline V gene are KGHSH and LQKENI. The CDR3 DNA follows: TGTGCCAGCTCACCGGGACAGGGGAAGGGCGAGCAGTACTTC. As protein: CASSPGQGKGEQYF.

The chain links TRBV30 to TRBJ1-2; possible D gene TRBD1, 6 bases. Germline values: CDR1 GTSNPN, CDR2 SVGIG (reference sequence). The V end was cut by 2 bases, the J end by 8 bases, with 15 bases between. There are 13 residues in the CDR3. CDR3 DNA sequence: TGTGCCTGGAGTTCGCAGGGGAGAGGGGGCTACACCTTC. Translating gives CAWSSQGRGGYTF. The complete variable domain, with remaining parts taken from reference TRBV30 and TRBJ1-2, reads SQTIHQWPATLVQPVGSPLSLECTVEGTSNPNLYWYRQAAGRGLQLLFYSVGIGQISSEVPQNLSASRPQDRQFILSSKKLLLSDSGFYLCAWSSQGRGGYTFGSGTRLTVV.

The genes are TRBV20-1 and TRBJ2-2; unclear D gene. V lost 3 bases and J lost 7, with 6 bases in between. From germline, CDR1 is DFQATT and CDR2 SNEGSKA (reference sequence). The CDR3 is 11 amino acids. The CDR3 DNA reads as TGCAGTGCTAGTCTCGTCGGGGAGCTGTTTTTT. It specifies CSASLVGELFF.

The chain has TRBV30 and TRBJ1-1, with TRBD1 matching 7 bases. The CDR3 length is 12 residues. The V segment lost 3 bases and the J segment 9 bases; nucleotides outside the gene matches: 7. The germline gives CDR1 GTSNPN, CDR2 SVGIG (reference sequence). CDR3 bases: TGTGCCTGGAGAGACGGACAGGAGAAAGCTTTCTTT. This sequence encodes CAWRDGQEKAFF.

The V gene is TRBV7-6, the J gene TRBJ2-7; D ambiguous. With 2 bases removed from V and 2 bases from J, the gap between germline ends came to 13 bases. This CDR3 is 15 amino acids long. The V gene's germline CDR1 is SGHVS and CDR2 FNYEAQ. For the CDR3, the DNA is TGTGCCAGCAGCTTATGGTCGGGTCCCACCTACGAGCAGTACTTC. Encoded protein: CASSLWSGPTYEQYF.

DNA for the CDR3: TGTGCCAGCAGCCCACCCGGACAGGGGGAAGAGACCCAGTACTTC. The encoded protein is CASSPPGQGEETQYF. This chain joins TRBV9 and TRBJ2-5; 10 positions match TRBD1. V shed 4 bases and J 3 bases; nucleotides not matched to a gene: 6. Germline CDR1 reads SGDLS; CDR2 reads YYNGEE. The CDR3 runs to 15 residues.

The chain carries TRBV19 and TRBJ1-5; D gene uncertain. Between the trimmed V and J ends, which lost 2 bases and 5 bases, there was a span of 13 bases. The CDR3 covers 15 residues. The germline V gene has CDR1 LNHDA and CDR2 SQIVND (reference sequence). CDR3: CASSITGLRDQPQHF. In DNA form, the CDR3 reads TGTGCCAGTAGTATAACCGGATTGAGGGATCAGCCCCAGCATTTT.

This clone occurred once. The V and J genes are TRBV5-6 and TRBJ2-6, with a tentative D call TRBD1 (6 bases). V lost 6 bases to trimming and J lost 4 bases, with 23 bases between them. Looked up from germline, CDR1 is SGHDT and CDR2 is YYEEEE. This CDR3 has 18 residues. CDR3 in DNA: TGTGCCAGCACCATGATTACTACCTTGGGGGCAGGGGCCAACGTCCTGACTTTC. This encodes CASTMITTLGAGANVLTF. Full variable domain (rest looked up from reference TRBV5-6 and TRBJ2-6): DAGVTQSPTHLIKTRGQQVTLRCSPKSGHDTVSWYQQALGQGPQFIFQYYEEEERQRGNFPDRFSGHQFPNYSSELNVNALLLGDSALYLCASTMITTLGAGANVLTFGAGSRLTVL.

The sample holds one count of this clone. CDR3 sequence (DNA): TGTGCCAGCAGTGGACAGGGTTTCACAGATACGCAGTATTTT. The encoded protein is CASSGQGFTDTQYF. The J gene is TRBJ2-3, the V gene TRBV2; 7 bases fit TRBD1. The J segment lost 2 bases and the V segment lost 4 bases, leaving 3 bases of the junction unmatched. Germline CDR1 and CDR2: SNHLY and FYNNEI. The CDR3 is 14 residues long.

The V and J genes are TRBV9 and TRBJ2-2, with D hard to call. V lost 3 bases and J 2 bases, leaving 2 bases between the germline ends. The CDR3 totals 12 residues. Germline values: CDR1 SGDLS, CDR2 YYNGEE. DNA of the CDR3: TGTGCCAGCAGCGCCAACACCGGGGAGCTGTTTTTT. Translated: CASSANTGELFF.

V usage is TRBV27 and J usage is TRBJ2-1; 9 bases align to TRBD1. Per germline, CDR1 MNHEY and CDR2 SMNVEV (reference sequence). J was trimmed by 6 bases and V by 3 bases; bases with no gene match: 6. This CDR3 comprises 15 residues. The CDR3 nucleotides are TGTGCCAGCAGTTTCCAGGACAGGGGTTTCAATGAGCAGTTCTTC. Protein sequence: CASSFQDRGFNEQFF.

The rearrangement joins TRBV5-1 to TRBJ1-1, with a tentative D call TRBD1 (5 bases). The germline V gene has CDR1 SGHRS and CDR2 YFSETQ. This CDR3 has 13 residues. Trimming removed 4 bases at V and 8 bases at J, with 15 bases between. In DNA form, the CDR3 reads TGCGCCAGCAGCCCGGGTGGGGGATCGGAAGCTTTCTTT. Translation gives CASSPGGGSEAFF.

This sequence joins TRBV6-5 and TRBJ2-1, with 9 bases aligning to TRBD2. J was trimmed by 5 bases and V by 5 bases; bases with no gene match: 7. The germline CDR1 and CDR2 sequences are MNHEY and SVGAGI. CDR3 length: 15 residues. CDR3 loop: CASSTSGTSNNEQFF. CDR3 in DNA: TGTGCCAGCAGTACCTCCGGGACTAGCAACAATGAGCAGTTCTTC.

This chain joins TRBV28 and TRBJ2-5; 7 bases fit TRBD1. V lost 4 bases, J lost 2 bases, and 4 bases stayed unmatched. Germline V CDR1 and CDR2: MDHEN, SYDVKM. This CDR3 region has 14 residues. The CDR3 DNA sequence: TGTGCCAGCAGTTCTGGGACAGTACAAGAGACCCAGTACTTC. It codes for CASSSGTVQETQYF.

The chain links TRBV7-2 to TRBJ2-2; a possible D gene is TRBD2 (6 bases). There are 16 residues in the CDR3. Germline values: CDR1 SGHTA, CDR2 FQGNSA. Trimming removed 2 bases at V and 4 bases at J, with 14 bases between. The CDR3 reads CASSLLTGASTGELFF. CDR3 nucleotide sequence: TGTGCCAGCAGCTTATTAACGGGAGCAAGCACCGGGGAGCTGTTTTTT.

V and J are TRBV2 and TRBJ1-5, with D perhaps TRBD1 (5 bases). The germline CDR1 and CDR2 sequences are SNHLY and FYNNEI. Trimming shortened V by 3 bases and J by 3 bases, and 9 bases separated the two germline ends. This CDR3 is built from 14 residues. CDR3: CASSDGTANQPQHF. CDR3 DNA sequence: TGTGCCAGCAGTGACGGGACTGCCAATCAGCCCCAGCATTTT.

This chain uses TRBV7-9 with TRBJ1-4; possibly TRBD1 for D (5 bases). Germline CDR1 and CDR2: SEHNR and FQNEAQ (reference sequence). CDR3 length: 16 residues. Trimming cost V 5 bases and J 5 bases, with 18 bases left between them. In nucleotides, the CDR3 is TGTGCCAGCAGCCCGGGCGGGGGAGGACTGAATGAAAAACTGTTTTTT. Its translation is CASSPGGGGLNEKLFF.

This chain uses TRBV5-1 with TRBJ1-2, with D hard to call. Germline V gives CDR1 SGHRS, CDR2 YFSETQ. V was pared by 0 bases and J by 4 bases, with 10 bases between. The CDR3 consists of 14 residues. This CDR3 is CASSLAADTYGYTF. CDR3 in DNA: TGCGCCAGCAGCTTGGCAGCGGATACCTATGGCTACACCTTC.